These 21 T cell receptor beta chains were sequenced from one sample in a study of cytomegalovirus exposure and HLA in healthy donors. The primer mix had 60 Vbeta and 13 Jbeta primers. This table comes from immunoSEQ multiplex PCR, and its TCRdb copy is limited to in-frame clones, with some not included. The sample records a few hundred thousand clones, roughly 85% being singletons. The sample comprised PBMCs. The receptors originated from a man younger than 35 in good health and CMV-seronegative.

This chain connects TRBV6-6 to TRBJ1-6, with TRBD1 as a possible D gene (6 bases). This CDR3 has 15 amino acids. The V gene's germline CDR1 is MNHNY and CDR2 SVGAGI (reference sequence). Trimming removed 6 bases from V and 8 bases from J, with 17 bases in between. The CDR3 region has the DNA TGTGCCAGCAGATGGAAAGGGGGTTCAGATTCACCCCTCCACTTT. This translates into CASRWKGGSDSPLHF.

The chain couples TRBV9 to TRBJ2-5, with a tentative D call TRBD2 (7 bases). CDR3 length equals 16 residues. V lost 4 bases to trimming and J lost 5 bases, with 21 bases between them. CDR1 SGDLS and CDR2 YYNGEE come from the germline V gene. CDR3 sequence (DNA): TGTGCCAGCAGCCCCCTAGGGGGGGGATACGGGGAGACCCAGTACTTC. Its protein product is CASSPLGGGYGETQYF.

In nucleotides, the CDR3 is TGTGCCAGCAGTAGGACAGGGGTTAACACTGAAGCTTTCTTT. This codes for CASSRTGVNTEAFF. The chain joins TRBV6-5 to TRBJ1-1, with TRBD1 identical over 9 bases. In germline, CDR1 is MNHEY, CDR2 SVGAGI. V gave up 5 bases and J gave up 2 bases; unmatched junction bases: 3. This CDR3 region has 14 residues.

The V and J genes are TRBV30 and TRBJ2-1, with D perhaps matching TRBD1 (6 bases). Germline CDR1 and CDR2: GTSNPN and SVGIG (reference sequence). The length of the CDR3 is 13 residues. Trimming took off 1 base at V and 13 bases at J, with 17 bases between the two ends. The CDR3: CAWSASPTGYQFF. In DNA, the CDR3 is TGTGCCTGGAGTGCCTCCCCAACAGGGTATCAGTTCTTC.

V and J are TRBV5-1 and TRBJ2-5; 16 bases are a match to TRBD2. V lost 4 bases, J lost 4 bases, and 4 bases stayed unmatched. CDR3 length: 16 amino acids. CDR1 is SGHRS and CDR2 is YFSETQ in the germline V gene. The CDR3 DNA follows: TGCGCCAGCAGCAGGGGGACTAGCGGGGGGGCAGAGACCCAGTACTTC. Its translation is CASSRGTSGGAETQYF.

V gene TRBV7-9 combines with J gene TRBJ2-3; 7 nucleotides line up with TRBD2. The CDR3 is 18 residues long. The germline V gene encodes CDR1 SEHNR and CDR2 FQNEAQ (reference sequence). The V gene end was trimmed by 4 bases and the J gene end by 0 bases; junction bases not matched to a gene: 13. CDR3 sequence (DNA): TGTGCCAGCAGCTCCTTACAACTAGCGAAAGCTAGCACAGATACGCAGTATTTT. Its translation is CASSSLQLAKASTDTQYF.

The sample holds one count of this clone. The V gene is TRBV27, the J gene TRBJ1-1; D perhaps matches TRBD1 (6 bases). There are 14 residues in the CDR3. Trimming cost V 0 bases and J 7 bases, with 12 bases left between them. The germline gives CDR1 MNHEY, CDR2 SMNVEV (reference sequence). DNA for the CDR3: TGTGCCAGCAGTTTATCGGGGGACATCAGTGAAGCTTTCTTT. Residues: CASSLSGDISEAFF.

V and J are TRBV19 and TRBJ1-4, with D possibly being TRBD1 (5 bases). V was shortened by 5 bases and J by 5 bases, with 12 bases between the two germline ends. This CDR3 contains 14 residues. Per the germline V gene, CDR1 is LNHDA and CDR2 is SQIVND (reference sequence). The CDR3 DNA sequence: TGTGCCAGTAGTCGGAGGGGAAGAAATGAAAAACTGTTTTTT. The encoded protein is CASSRRGRNEKLFF.

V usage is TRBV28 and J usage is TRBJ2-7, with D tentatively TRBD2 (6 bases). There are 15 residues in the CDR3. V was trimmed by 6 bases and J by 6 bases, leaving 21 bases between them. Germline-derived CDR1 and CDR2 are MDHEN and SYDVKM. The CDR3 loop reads CASSPPTGVLGEQYF. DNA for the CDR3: TGTGCCAGCAGCCCCCCCACGGGGGTTTTGGGCGAGCAGTACTTC.

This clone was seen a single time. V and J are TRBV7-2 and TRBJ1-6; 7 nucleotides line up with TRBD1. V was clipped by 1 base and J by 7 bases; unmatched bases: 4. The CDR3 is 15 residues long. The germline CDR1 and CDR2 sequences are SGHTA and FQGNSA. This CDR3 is CASSLEGAVNSPLHF. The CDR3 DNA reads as TGTGCCAGCAGCTTAGAGGGGGCCGTGAATTCACCCCTCCACTTT. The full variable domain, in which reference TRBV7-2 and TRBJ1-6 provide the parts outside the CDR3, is GAGVSQSPSNKVTEKGKDVELRCDPISGHTALYWYRQSLGQGLEFLIYFQGNSAPDKSGLPSDRFSAERTGGSVSTLTIQRTQQEDSAVYLCASSLEGAVNSPLHFGNGTRLTVT.

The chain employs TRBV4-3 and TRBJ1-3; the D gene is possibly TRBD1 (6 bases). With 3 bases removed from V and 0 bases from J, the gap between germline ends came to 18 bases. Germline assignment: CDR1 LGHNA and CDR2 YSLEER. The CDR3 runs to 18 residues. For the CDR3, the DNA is TGCGCCAGCAGCCAGATTGCCCCAGGGGCGAGCTCTGGAAACACCATATATTTT. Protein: CASSQIAPGASSGNTIYF.

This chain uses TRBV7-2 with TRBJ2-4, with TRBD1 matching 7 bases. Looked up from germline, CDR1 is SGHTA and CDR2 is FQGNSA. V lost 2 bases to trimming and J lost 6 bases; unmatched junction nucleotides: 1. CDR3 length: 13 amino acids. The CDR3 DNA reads TGTGCCAGCAGCTTAAGGACAGGAAACATTCAGTACTTC. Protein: CASSLRTGNIQYF.

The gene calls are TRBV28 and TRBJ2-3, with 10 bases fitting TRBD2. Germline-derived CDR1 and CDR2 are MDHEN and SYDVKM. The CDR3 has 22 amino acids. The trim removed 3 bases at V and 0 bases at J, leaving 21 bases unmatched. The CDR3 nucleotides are TGTGCCAGCAGTTTGGGGCTAGCGGGAGTCTCCACCTTTCGATCTAGCACAGATACGCAGTATTTT. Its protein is CASSLGLAGVSTFRSSTDTQYF.

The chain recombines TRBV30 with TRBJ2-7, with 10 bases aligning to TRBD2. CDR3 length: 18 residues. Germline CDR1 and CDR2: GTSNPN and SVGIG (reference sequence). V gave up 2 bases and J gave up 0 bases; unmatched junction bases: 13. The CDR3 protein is CAWSNRRTSGPSSYEQYF. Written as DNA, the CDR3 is TGTGCCTGGAGTAACCGGAGGACTAGCGGTCCTAGCTCCTACGAGCAGTACTTC.

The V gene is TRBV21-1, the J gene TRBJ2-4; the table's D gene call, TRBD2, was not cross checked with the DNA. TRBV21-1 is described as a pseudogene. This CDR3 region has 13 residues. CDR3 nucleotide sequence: TGTGCCAGCAGCGGGAGACGTAGGAACATTCAGTACTTC. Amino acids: CASSGRRRNIQYF.

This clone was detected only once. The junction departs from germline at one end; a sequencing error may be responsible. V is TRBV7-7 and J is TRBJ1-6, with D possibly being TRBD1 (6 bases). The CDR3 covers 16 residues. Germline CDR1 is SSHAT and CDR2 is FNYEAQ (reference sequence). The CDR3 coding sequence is TGTGCTAGCAGCTTAAAGGGGGGGGACGGTAGGGAACCCCTCCACTTT. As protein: CASSLKGGDGREPLHF.

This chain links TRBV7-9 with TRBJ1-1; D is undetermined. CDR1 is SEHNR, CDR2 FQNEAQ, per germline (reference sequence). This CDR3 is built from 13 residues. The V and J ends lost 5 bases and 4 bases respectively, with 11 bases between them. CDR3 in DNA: TGTGCCAGCAGCCAGAGCGTGTTCACTGAAGCTTTCTTT. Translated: CASSQSVFTEAFF.

The CDR3 sequence is CASRGTGNPNEQFF. DNA for the CDR3: TGTGCCAGCAGGGGGACAGGGAACCCCAATGAGCAGTTCTTC. This chain connects TRBV6-1 to TRBJ2-1; 9 nucleotides line up with TRBD1. V trimming: 6 bases; J trimming: 6 bases; junction bases outside the gene matches: 6. In germline, CDR1 is MNHNS, CDR2 SASEGT. The length of the CDR3 is 14 residues.

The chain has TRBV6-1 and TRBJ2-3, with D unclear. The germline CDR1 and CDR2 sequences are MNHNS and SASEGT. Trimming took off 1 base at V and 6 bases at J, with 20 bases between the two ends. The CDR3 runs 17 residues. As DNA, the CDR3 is TGTGCCAGCAGTGAAGTTGGCGGCGCCCTGTATTCGGATACGCAGTATTTT. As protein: CASSEVGGALYSDTQYF.

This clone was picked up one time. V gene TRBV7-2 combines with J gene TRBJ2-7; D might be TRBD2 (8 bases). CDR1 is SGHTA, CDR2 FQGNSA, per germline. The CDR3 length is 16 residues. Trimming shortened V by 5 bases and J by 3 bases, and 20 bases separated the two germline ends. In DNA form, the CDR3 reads TGTGCCAGCAGCCCACGGGAGGGGACAGTGATCTACGAGCAGTACTTC. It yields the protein CASSPREGTVIYEQYF.

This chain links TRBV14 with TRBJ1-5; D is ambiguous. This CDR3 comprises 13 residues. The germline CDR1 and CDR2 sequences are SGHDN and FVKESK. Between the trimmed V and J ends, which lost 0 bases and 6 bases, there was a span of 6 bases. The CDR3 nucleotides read TGTGCCAGCAGCCAAGATCGGAGTCAGCCCCAGCATTTT. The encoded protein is CASSQDRSQPQHF.